Listed here are 27 T cell receptor beta chains from one sample, sequenced in a study of lymphopenia after photon versus proton radiotherapy. The assay was immunoSEQ multiplex PCR, and TCRdb's table has in-frame clones only and misses some. Of around 20,000 clones listed, under 95% were seen once; the top ten hold approximately 6.2%. The sequencing here drew on peripheral blood, taken from a patient treated with photon-based radiotherapy. These TCRs come from a man in his sixties with pancreatic cancer.

The rearrangement joins TRBV9 to TRBJ1-1; no clear D gene. Germline V gives CDR1 SGDLS, CDR2 YYNGEE. V lost 2 bases and J lost 6, with 17 bases in between. The CDR3 has 15 residues. This chain's CDR3 is CASSVDGRAVAEAFF. CDR3 nucleotide sequence: TGTGCCAGCAGCGTGGACGGCCGCGCGGTCGCTGAAGCTTTCTTT.

CDR3 coding DNA: TGTGCCACCGCGCGCAGGTTGGGGCAAGAGACCCAGTACTTC. Protein sequence: CATARRLGQETQYF. The chain uses TRBV15 and TRBJ2-5, with D unresolved. Trimming stripped 8 bases from V and 2 bases from J, with 15 bases between. The CDR3 sequence is 14 residues long. Per germline, CDR1 LNHNV and CDR2 YYDKDF (reference sequence).

The chain uses TRBV19 and TRBJ2-3, with TRBD2 matching over 8 bases. The germline V gene has CDR1 LNHDA and CDR2 SQIVND (reference sequence). V was pared by 7 bases and J by 4 bases, with 7 bases of the junction left unmatched. The CDR3 is 14 residues long. In DNA, the CDR3 is TGTGCCAGTACCGAAAGAGCGGGGGCAGATACGCAGTATTTT. Encoded protein: CASTERAGADTQYF. Full variable domain (remainder filled in from reference TRBV19 and TRBJ2-3): DGGITQSPKYLFRKEGQNVTLSCEQNLNHDAMYWYRQDPGQGLRLIYYSQIVNDFQKGDIAEGYSVSREKKESFPLTVTSAQKNPTAFYLCASTERAGADTQYFGPGTRLTVL.

The chain joins TRBV6-6 to TRBJ2-7; D is possibly TRBD2 (7 bases). Trimming left V 5 bases short and J 7 bases short, with 18 bases between. This CDR3 is 14 amino acids long. Germline CDR1 MNHNY, CDR2 SVGAGI (reference sequence). For the CDR3, the DNA is TGTGCCAGCAGTGCTAGGGGGGGGGCCGAGGAGCAGTACTTC. Its protein product is CASSARGGAEEQYF.

V gene TRBV6-1 combines with J gene TRBJ2-5, with D uncertain. V was shortened by 7 bases and J by 5 bases, with 20 bases between the two germline ends. CDR3 length: 15 amino acids. The V gene's germline CDR1 is MNHNS and CDR2 SASEGT. The CDR3 region has the DNA TGTGCCAGCATCGCCACGCGGAGCGCCGGGGAGACCCAGTACTTC. It translates to CASIATRSAGETQYF.

This chain links TRBV7-2 with TRBJ1-2; tentatively, D is TRBD1 (6 bases). The V gene's germline CDR1 is SGHTA and CDR2 FQGNSA. This CDR3 comprises 15 residues. V lost 5 bases, J lost 8 bases, and 21 bases lay in between. This CDR3 reads CASSGEMTGPGGYTF. The DNA of the CDR3 is TGTGCCAGCAGCGGAGAAATGACAGGTCCCGGGGGCTACACCTTC.

As DNA, the CDR3 is TGTGCCAGCAGCCCGACGAAAGGTACGGAGACCCAGTACTTC. Amino acid sequence: CASSPTKGTETQYF. The rearrangement joins TRBV11-2 to TRBJ2-5, with D unresolved. The CDR3 spans 14 residues. Per the germline V gene, CDR1 is SGHAT and CDR2 is FQNNGV. Trimming pared 5 bases from V and 5 bases from J, leaving 15 bases between.

The chain employs TRBV6-1 and TRBJ2-5; the D gene is possibly TRBD1 (5 bases). CDR3 length: 16 residues. Germline CDR1 and CDR2: MNHNS and SASEGT. V was shortened by 3 bases and J by 2 bases, with 16 bases between the two germline ends. The CDR3 is CASSDLAGRTQETQYF. CDR3 nucleotide sequence: TGTGCCAGCAGTGATCTGGCAGGGCGTACTCAAGAGACCCAGTACTTC.

V and J are TRBV6-1 and TRBJ2-7; 7 nucleotides align to TRBD1. Germline CDR1 MNHNS, CDR2 SASEGT. The CDR3 runs 15 residues. V lost 7 bases and J lost 4; bases outside the gene matches: 13. CDR3 sequence (DNA): TGTGCCAGCATCGACGGGGACAGTGGAATGTACGAGCAGTACTTC. Protein sequence: CASIDGDSGMYEQYF.

The chain is built from TRBV29-1 and TRBJ1-3, with D perhaps TRBD1 (6 bases). Trimming took off 5 bases at V and 2 bases at J, with 10 bases between the two ends. Germline V lookup: CDR1 SQVTM, CDR2 ANQGSEA. This CDR3 is 13 amino acids long. As DNA, the CDR3 is TGCAGCGTTTCAGGGGAGGCTGGAAACACCATATATTTT. Its translation: CSVSGEAGNTIYF. Variable domain in full (rest from reference TRBV29-1 and TRBJ1-3): SAVISQKPSRDICQRGTSLTIQCQVDSQVTMMFWYRQQPGQSLTLIATANQGSEATYESGFVIDKFPISRPNLTFSTLTVSNMSPEDSSIYLCSVSGEAGNTIYFGEGSWLTVV.

This chain joins TRBV7-3 and TRBJ2-3; maybe TRBD2 (5 bases). CDR1 and CDR2 from the germline V gene are SGHTA and FQGTGA. This CDR3 contains 14 residues. Deletions cut 0 bases from V and 2 bases from J, with 6 bases between. The CDR3 reads CASSLTRATDTQYF. The CDR3 region has the DNA TGTGCCAGCAGCTTAACGCGGGCCACAGATACGCAGTATTTT.

The CDR3 here is CASSPRTQKSGTGELFF. The CDR3 nucleotides are TGTGCCAGCAGCCCCAGAACCCAGAAGTCGGGCACCGGGGAGCTGTTTTTT. The chain links TRBV21-1 to TRBJ2-2; the table assigns TRBD2, which was not confirmed against the DNA. TRBV21-1 is designated a pseudogene. The CDR3 sequence is 17 residues long.

The chain employs TRBV10-2 and TRBJ1-1, with 11 bases identical to TRBD1. CDR1 is WSHSY, CDR2 SAAADI, per germline. Trimming removed 6 bases from V and 3 bases from J; junction bases left unmatched: 3. The CDR3 runs to 14 residues. The CDR3 protein is CASRGQGGHTEAFF. CDR3 coding DNA: TGCGCCAGCAGGGGACAGGGGGGACACACTGAAGCTTTCTTT.

This clone was seen once. The J gene is TRBJ2-5, the V gene TRBV6-1, with D unclear. Gene TRBJ2-7 matches the end of the DNA better, so the J call may be wrong. The CDR3 consists of 13 residues. Germline CDR1 and CDR2: MNHNS and SASEGT. The CDR3 nucleotides read TGTGCCAGCACTGTGGCGGACTCCTACGAGCAGTACTTC. It encodes CASTVADSYEQYF.

This sequence joins TRBV5-1 and TRBJ1-2, with D uncertain. Trimming cost V 0 bases and J 5 bases, with 8 bases left between them. The germline V gene encodes CDR1 SGHRS and CDR2 YFSETQ. This CDR3 has 13 amino acids. The CDR3 DNA reads TGCGCCAGCAGCTTGGGGATTCGGTATGGCTACACCTTC. Protein sequence: CASSLGIRYGYTF.

This chain links TRBV4-2 with TRBJ2-7; D may be TRBD1 or TRBD2 (5 bases each). V was shortened by 4 bases and J by 4 bases, with 11 bases between the two germline ends. Looked up from germline, CDR1 is LGHNA and CDR2 is YNFKEQ. This CDR3 comprises 13 residues. CDR3 residues: CASSLREGYEQYF. The CDR3 region has the DNA TGTGCCAGCAGCCTGCGCGAGGGGTACGAGCAGTACTTC.

V usage is TRBV6-5 and J usage is TRBJ2-5; tentatively, D is TRBD1 (6 bases). V lost 2 bases and J 7 bases, leaving 17 bases between the germline ends. The CDR3 totals 15 residues. The germline gives CDR1 MNHEY, CDR2 SVGAGI. For the CDR3, the DNA is TGTGCCAGCAGTTACGATCTGACAGGAGTGGCGACCCAGTACTTC. It is translated as CASSYDLTGVATQYF.

The chain employs TRBV7-8 and TRBJ2-3; TRBD2 might be the D (5 bases). Germline CDR1 and CDR2: SGHVS and FQNEAQ. Trimming shortened V by 0 bases and J by 0 bases, and 16 bases separated the two germline ends. This CDR3 is 18 amino acids long. CDR3 nucleotide sequence: TGTGCCAGCAGCTTAGCGCGGGCGCTAGCTGTTAGCACAGATACGCAGTATTTT. Its protein product is CASSLARALAVSTDTQYF.

This sequence joins TRBV7-9 and TRBJ1-1, with D perhaps matching TRBD1 (5 bases). Germline V gene sequence: CDR1 SEHNR, CDR2 FQNEAQ (reference sequence). Trimming removed 4 bases at V and 4 bases at J, with 10 bases between. This CDR3 has 13 residues. CDR3 coding DNA: TGTGCCAGCAGCTCAGCAGGGACCACTGAAGCTTTCTTT. It encodes CASSSAGTTEAFF.

The gene calls are TRBV19 and TRBJ2-1, with D perhaps TRBD2 (7 bases). Germline CDR1 is LNHDA and CDR2 is SQIVND (reference sequence). Trimming removed 11 bases from V and 1 base from J, with 12 bases in between. The CDR3 has 13 amino acids. As DNA, the CDR3 is TGTGCCGTAGGGGGGGGGTCCTACAATGAGCAGTTCTTC. As protein: CAVGGGSYNEQFF.

The gene calls are TRBV27 and TRBJ2-4; maybe TRBD1 (5 bases). Germline CDR1 is MNHEY and CDR2 is SMNVEV (reference sequence). The CDR3 consists of 14 residues. V was shortened by 6 bases and J by 10 bases, with 19 bases between the two germline ends. The CDR3 is CASSASLGVPIQYF. The CDR3 DNA sequence: TGTGCCAGCAGCGCCTCGTTAGGGGTCCCGATTCAGTACTTC.

The V call is TRBV9, the J call TRBJ2-1; possible D gene TRBD2, 5 bases. Germline V CDR1 and CDR2: SGDLS, YYNGEE. Trimming removed 4 bases from V and 0 bases from J, with 17 bases in between. This CDR3 is built from 17 residues. Written as DNA, the CDR3 is TGTGCCAGCAGCCCCCAGCGTACGGGGAGCTCCTACAATGAGCAGTTCTTC. It encodes CASSPQRTGSSYNEQFF. Using reference TRBV9 and TRBJ2-1 for the parts outside the CDR3, the full variable domain is DSGVTQTPKHLITATGQRVTLRCSPRSGDLSVYWYQQSLDQGLQFLIQYYNGEERAKGNILERFSAQQFPDLHSELNLSSLELGDSALYFCASSPQRTGSSYNEQFFGPGTRLTVL.

The chain recombines TRBV5-1 with TRBJ2-1, with TRBD2 as a possible D gene (6 bases). The CDR3 sequence is 12 residues long. Trimming stripped 4 bases from V and 8 bases from J, with 10 bases between. Germline V CDR1 and CDR2: SGHRS, YFSETQ. The CDR3 sequence: CASSRGWDEQFF. The CDR3, as DNA: TGCGCCAGCAGCCGGGGGTGGGATGAGCAGTTCTTC. Complete variable domain (other parts from reference TRBV5-1 and TRBJ2-1): KAGVTQTPRYLIKTRGQQVTLSCSPISGHRSVSWYQQTPGQGLQFLFEYFSETQRNKGNFPGRFSGRQFSNSRSEMNVSTLELGDSALYLCASSRGWDEQFFGPGTRLTVL.

The chain has TRBV7-9 and TRBJ2-3; the D gene is possibly TRBD2 (5 bases). This CDR3 is built from 16 residues. With 5 bases removed from V and 3 bases from J, the gap between germline ends came to 18 bases. The V gene's germline CDR1 is SEHNR and CDR2 FQNEAQ (reference sequence). CDR3 nucleotide sequence: TGTGCCAGCAGCCCCCTTATTCTAGCTTCTACAGATACGCAGTATTTT. Encoded protein: CASSPLILASTDTQYF.

Here the CDR3 DNA reads TGTGCCAGCAGCTTAGTTGAGGGGCCCAACGGGGCCAACGTCCTGACTTTC. Protein product: CASSLVEGPNGANVLTF. This rearrangement joins TRBV7-9 to TRBJ2-6; the D call may be TRBD1 or TRBD2 (5 bases each). The V gene's germline CDR1 is SEHNR and CDR2 FQNEAQ (reference sequence). CDR3 length: 17 residues. V dropped 1 base and J dropped 4 bases, with 14 bases sitting between them.

This sequence joins TRBV7-2 and TRBJ2-5; no firm D call. The CDR3 is 13 residues long. Germline-derived CDR1 and CDR2 are SGHTA and FQGNSA. Trimming stripped 2 bases from V and 4 bases from J, with 8 bases between. The CDR3 sequence: CASSLRVPETQYF. The CDR3 coding sequence is TGTGCCAGCAGCTTAAGAGTGCCAGAGACCCAGTACTTC.

The chain employs TRBV30 and TRBJ1-3, with D uncertain. CDR1 and CDR2 from the germline V gene are GTSNPN and SVGIG (reference sequence). The CDR3 runs to 15 residues. The V end lost 2 bases, the J end lost 0 bases, and 11 bases lay between the germline ends. DNA of the CDR3: TGTGCCTGGAGTCAAGTAGGCTTCTCTGGAAACACCATATATTTT. Residues: CAWSQVGFSGNTIYF. Based on the CDR3 plus reference TRBV30 and TRBJ1-3, the full variable domain is SQTIHQWPATLVQPVGSPLSLECTVEGTSNPNLYWYRQAAGRGLQLLFYSVGIGQISSEVPQNLSASRPQDRQFILSSKKLLLSDSGFYLCAWSQVGFSGNTIYFGEGSWLTVV.